A single sample is the source of the 17 T cell receptor beta chains below, sequenced in a study of T cells in localized non-small cell lung cancer. Clones were sequenced by immunoSEQ multiplex PCR, and TCRdb holds only the in-frame ones, with some missing. The sample carries tens of thousands of clones, about nine tenths recorded once. This specimen was peripheral blood mononuclear cells, taken before any cancer treatment. The receptor source for this set is a woman aged 35 to 75 with stage III lung adenocarcinoma.

The chain employs TRBV11-2 and TRBJ1-3; D remains unclear. CDR3 size: 14 residues. Looked up from germline, CDR1 is SGHAT and CDR2 is FQNNGV. Trimming shortened V by 5 bases and J by 2 bases, and 10 bases separated the two germline ends. The CDR3 reads CASSPAGAGNTIYF. CDR3 DNA: TGTGCCAGCAGCCCCGCCGGAGCTGGAAACACCATATATTTT.

Of note for this clone: The junction does not match germline at one end; this may be a read error. The genes are TRBV7-7 and TRBJ2-2, with D possibly matching TRBD2 (6 bases). This CDR3 spans 14 amino acids. In germline, CDR1 is SSHAT, CDR2 FNYEAQ (reference sequence). The CDR3 DNA is TGTGCTAGCAGGAAGGACCCGGGGGCCGGGGAGCTGTTTTTT. Protein product: CASRKDPGAGELFF. The full variable domain, its missing parts supplied by reference TRBV7-7 and TRBJ2-2, is GAGVSQSPRYKVTKRGQDVTLRCDPISSHATLYWYQQALGQGPEFLTYFNYEAQPDKSGLPSDRFSAERPEGSISTLTIQRTEQRDSAMYRCASRKDPGAGELFFGEGSRLTVL.

The CDR3 DNA sequence: TGTGCCAGCACGGGCCACGCCCAGAGCTCCTACAATGAGCAGTTCTTC. Translating gives CASTGHAQSSYNEQFF. The chain has TRBV2 and TRBJ2-1, with D unclear. There are 16 residues in the CDR3. V was shortened by 7 bases and J by 0 bases, with 16 bases between the two germline ends. Germline loops: CDR1 SNHLY, CDR2 FYNNEI.

This chain joins TRBV10-1 and TRBJ2-3, with TRBD2 as a possible D gene (5 bases). Germline loops: CDR1 WNHNN, CDR2 SYGVQD (reference sequence). V was clipped by 4 bases and J by 6 bases, with 17 bases between them. The CDR3 spans 15 residues. The CDR3 nucleotides are TGCGCCAGCAGTGGACGGGGTAGAGCTGAGGATACGCAGTATTTT. It specifies CASSGRGRAEDTQYF.

The chain links TRBV30 to TRBJ2-3, with D possibly being TRBD1 or TRBD2 (5 bases each). From germline, CDR1 is GTSNPN and CDR2 SVGIG (reference sequence). V shed 8 bases and J shed 0 bases, with 15 bases lying between them. The CDR3 runs 14 residues. The CDR3 protein is CARGRGSSTDTQYF. DNA for the CDR3: TGTGCCCGGGGACGGGGCAGTAGCACAGATACGCAGTATTTT. Supplemented by reference TRBV30 and TRBJ2-3, the full variable domain reads SQTIHQWPATLVQPVGSPLSLECTVEGTSNPNLYWYRQAAGRGLQLLFYSVGIGQISSEVPQNLSASRPQDRQFILSSKKLLLSDSGFYLCARGRGSSTDTQYFGPGTRLTVL.

The chain recombines TRBV5-8 with TRBJ1-2; D unresolved. This CDR3 region has 16 residues. Trimming cost V 2 bases and J 10 bases, with 24 bases left between them. CDR1 is SGHTS, CDR2 YDEGEE, per germline. The chain's CDR3 is CASSFDIGSTLDHYTF. The CDR3 region has the DNA TGTGCCAGCAGCTTTGACATCGGGAGCACCCTGGACCACTACACCTTC.

This chain uses TRBV4-3 with TRBJ2-6, with D perhaps TRBD1 or TRBD2 (5 bases each). The V and J ends lost 0 bases and 0 bases respectively, with 6 bases between them. This CDR3 spans 16 amino acids. Germline values: CDR1 LGHNA, CDR2 YSLEER. CDR3 region: CASSQEGTSGANVLTF. The CDR3 nucleotides are TGCGCCAGCAGCCAAGAAGGGACCTCTGGGGCCAACGTCCTGACTTTC.

The chain uses TRBV18 and TRBJ2-5; D gene ambiguous. From germline, CDR1 is KGHSH and CDR2 LQKENI. This CDR3 has 12 amino acids. V lost 5 bases and J 5 bases, leaving 9 bases between the germline ends. The CDR3 loop reads CASSSSRETQYF. In DNA form, the CDR3 reads TGTGCCAGCTCATCCTCAAGGGAGACCCAGTACTTC.

This chain connects TRBV7-2 to TRBJ2-3; no definite D call. With 5 bases removed from V and 7 bases from J, the gap between germline ends came to 13 bases. The CDR3 is 13 residues long. Per germline, CDR1 SGHTA and CDR2 FQGNSA. The CDR3 sequence: CASSPARSNTQYF. DNA of the CDR3: TGTGCCAGCAGCCCCGCCCGATCCAATACGCAGTATTTT.

This clone was picked up one time. The V gene is TRBV19, the J gene TRBJ2-1, with D possibly being TRBD2 (6 bases). Trimming stripped 3 bases from V and 3 bases from J, with 12 bases between. The CDR3 loop spans 15 amino acids. CDR1 is LNHDA and CDR2 is SQIVND in the germline V gene (reference sequence). CDR3 protein: CASSIGTAIYNEQFF. CDR3 sequence (DNA): TGTGCCAGTAGTATCGGGACTGCAATCTACAATGAGCAGTTCTTC.

The chain couples TRBV11-2 to TRBJ2-3; D uncertain. Trimming pared 9 bases from V and 0 bases from J, leaving 16 bases between. Germline CDR1 reads SGHAT; CDR2 reads FQNNGV. The CDR3 spans 15 residues. CDR3 amino acids: CASSYLLASTDTQYF. Here the CDR3 DNA reads TGTGCCAGTTCCTACTTGCTTGCAAGCACAGATACGCAGTATTTT.

V usage is TRBV6-1 and J usage is TRBJ2-7; either TRBD1 or TRBD2 may fit D (6 bases each). The CDR3 runs 13 residues. Trimming pared 6 bases from V and 4 bases from J, leaving 13 bases between. Germline lookup yields CDR1 MNHNS and CDR2 SASEGT. The CDR3 is CASSAGGGYEQYF. The CDR3 DNA reads TGTGCCAGCAGCGCCGGGGGCGGATACGAGCAGTACTTC.

This clone appeared a single time. The chain recombines TRBV19 with TRBJ1-1; the D is unclear. CDR1 and CDR2 from the germline V gene are LNHDA and SQIVND (reference sequence). The CDR3 loop spans 13 amino acids. V dropped 3 bases and J dropped 4 bases, with 9 bases sitting between them. The CDR3 reads CASSMGSGTEAFF. The CDR3 coding sequence is TGTGCCAGTAGTATGGGGTCGGGCACTGAAGCTTTCTTT.

Sample share makes this clone medium-sized. Other DNA sequences in this specimen translate into the identical CDR3. The chain uses TRBV28 and TRBJ1-2, with TRBD1 as a possible D gene (6 bases). V shed 6 bases and J shed 2 bases, with 10 bases lying between them. The germline V gene has CDR1 MDHEN and CDR2 SYDVKM. The CDR3 has 13 residues. The CDR3: CASRPQGNYGYTF. CDR3 coding DNA: TGTGCCAGCAGACCCCAGGGGAACTATGGCTACACCTTC.

The chain combines TRBV19 with TRBJ1-2, with D hard to call. There are 14 residues in the CDR3. Germline assignment: CDR1 LNHDA and CDR2 SQIVND (reference sequence). The germline V and J ends were trimmed by 4 bases and 4 bases, with 13 bases remaining between them. The CDR3 region has the DNA TGTGCCAGTAGTACCACGTTCCTGGGCTATGGCTACACCTTC. Its translation: CASSTTFLGYGYTF.

This chain uses TRBV6-1 with TRBJ1-2; D not resolved. Per germline, CDR1 MNHNS and CDR2 SASEGT. The CDR3 extends over 12 amino acids. With 5 bases removed from V and 6 bases from J, the gap between germline ends came to 10 bases. CDR3 in amino acids: CASSYATNGYTF. The CDR3, as DNA: TGTGCCAGCAGTTATGCCACGAATGGCTACACCTTC.

The V call is TRBV19, the J call TRBJ1-1; perhaps TRBD1 as D (6 bases). V was pared by 6 bases and J by 0 bases, with 11 bases between. CDR1 and CDR2 (germline): LNHDA, SQIVND (reference sequence). There are 14 residues in the CDR3. CDR3 sequence reads: CASRLDSLNTEAFF. CDR3 bases: TGTGCCAGTAGATTGGACAGTTTGAACACTGAAGCTTTCTTT.